This T cell receptor beta chain was observed in a study of cytomegalovirus exposure and HLA in healthy donors. PCR was performed using 60 Vbeta and 13 Jbeta primers. Clones were sequenced by immunoSEQ multiplex PCR, and TCRdb holds only the in-frame ones, with some missing. Of 200,000 or so clones in the sample, 70% to 80% were seen once. V dropped 6 bases and J dropped 6; count of bases not matched to a gene: 3. This CDR3 spans 14 amino acids. Germline values: CDR1 SNHLY, CDR2 FYNNEI. This sequence was found in a male donor in good health and CMV-seropositive. The specimen was PBMCs. This chain connects TRBV2 to TRBJ2-2; 11 bases are shared with TRBD2. CDR3 bases: TGTGCCAGCAGCTCTAGCGGGAGGTCCGGGGAGCTGTTTTTT. Encoded protein: CASSSSGRSGELFF.